Sequencing of this T cell receptor beta chain was carried out in a study of T cells after yellow fever vaccination. Overall study: The authors prepared low-cell-number fractions using SMART-Seq v4 Ultra Low Input. Findings of the study overall: Abundant clonotypes from the bulk population could contaminate FACS-sorted repertoires. Reappearing after the booster were most of the clones from primary vaccination (around 96% CD4, about 87% CD8).

As regards this clonotype: No antigen is known for it.

Production of TCR cDNA was by 5'RACE template switching, which also added a universal primer site and UMIs. Each CDR3 protein gets one entry after TCRdb re-called the 5' RACE reads with MiXCR. The sample records 400,000 to 450,000 distinct CDR3 sequences, around 20% being singletons. CDR3 length equals 14 residues. The starting material was PBMCs, obtained before the yellow fever booster vaccination. The chain carries TRBV12-2 and TRBJ2-7; the table's D call, TRBD1, has no DNA check behind it. TRBV12-2 is a pseudogene. This TCR was sampled from a young man who received the YFV17D yellow fever vaccine. The DNA for the CDR3 is TGTGCAAGTCGCTCACCGGGACCGCACTACGAGCAGTACTTC. This codes for CASRSPGPHYEQYF.